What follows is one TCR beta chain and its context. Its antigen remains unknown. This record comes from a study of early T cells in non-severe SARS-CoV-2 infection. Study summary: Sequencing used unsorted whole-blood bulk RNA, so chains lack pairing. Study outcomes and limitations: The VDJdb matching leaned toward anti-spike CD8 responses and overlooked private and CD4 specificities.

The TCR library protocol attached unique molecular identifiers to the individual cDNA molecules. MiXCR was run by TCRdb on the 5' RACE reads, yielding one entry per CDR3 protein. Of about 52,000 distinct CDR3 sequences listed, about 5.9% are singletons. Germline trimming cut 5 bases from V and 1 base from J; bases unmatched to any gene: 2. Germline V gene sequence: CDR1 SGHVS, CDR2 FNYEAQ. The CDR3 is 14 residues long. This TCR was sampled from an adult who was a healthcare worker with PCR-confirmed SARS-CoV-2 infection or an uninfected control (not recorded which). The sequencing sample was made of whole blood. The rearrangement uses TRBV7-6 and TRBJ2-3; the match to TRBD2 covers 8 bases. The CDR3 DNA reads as TGTGCCAGCAGCGCCGGGGGGGGCACAGATACGCAGTATTTT. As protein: CASSAGGGTDTQYF.